This TCR beta chain stems from a study of shared clonotypes between healthy human individuals. Looking at the study overall: Each donor's CD8 memory used one plate, CD8 naive two, each CD4 subset three. General study findings and limits: Limitation of the genetic and exposure-history diversity represented came from the few donors.

Repertoires were generated with immunoSEQ multiplex PCR, while TCRdb's copy carries only in-frame clones and drops some. The repertoire holds about 2 million clones, with about 95% as singletons. Terminally differentiated effector memory CD45RA+ cells were left out of the naive CD8 fraction, which was CD45RO-negative and positively selected for CCR7. Of note for this clone: What it recognizes is unknown.

V shed 1 base and J shed 5 bases, with 11 bases lying between them. The CDR3 has 14 amino acids. Germline values: CDR1 MGHRA, CDR2 YSYEKL. This TCR was recovered from a man aged 18-30 years in good health. The chain links TRBV4-1 to TRBJ2-5, with D possibly called TRBD1 or TRBD2 (5 bases each). Sequenced input: naive CD8+ T cells sorted from blood. The CDR3 DNA reads as TGCGCCAGCAGCCAAGGATACGGGACCGAGACCCAGTACTTC. Protein product: CASSQGYGTETQYF.